The clone carrying this T cell receptor (beta chain) occurred a few times. Sample-barcoded 5' priming and a J-beta primer mix drove a second PCR of 7 to 11 cycles. TCRdb ran MiXCR on the 5' RACE reads and lists one entry per CDR3 protein. The sample includes about 1,800,000 distinct CDR3 sequences, under 30% of them seen just once. This record belongs to a study of blood T cells in healthy people across ages. The CDR3 length is 16 residues. Germline V gene lookup returns CDR1 SGHKS and CDR2 YYEKEE (reference sequence). V shed 4 bases and J 2 bases; nucleotides not matched to a gene: 6. The rearrangement links TRBV5-5 to TRBJ2-2; TRBD1 matches 9 bases. The sequencing sample was made of blood. This sequence was found in a woman in her twenties or thirties in good health. The CDR3 region has the DNA TGTGCCAGCAGCAGACGGACAGGGGATAACACCGGGGAGCTGTTTTTT. As protein: CASSRRTGDNTGELFF.